This TCR beta chain is from a study of blood T cell repertoires in COVID-19. Germline V lookup: CDR1 SGDLS, CDR2 YYNGEE. V trimming: 8 bases; J trimming: 2 bases; junction bases outside the gene matches: 21. This CDR3 region has 19 residues. Study processing details: Amplification with reference gene primers provided the estimates of nucleated cell counts. The table came from immunoSEQ multiplex PCR; TCRdb's copy has only in-frame clones and leaves some out. V, J and clone size are taken as reported in that table, and D and trimming were inferred from the DNA itself. The table has 200,000 or so clones, around 80% seen once. This clone was found once. The age range of participants was about 18 to 95 years, with residence in approximately 25 US areas.

Sequenced: PBMCs or T cells enriched from blood (not recorded which). J is TRBJ2-3 and V is TRBV9; 9 nucleotides agree with TRBD2. This TCR was recovered from a middle-aged woman with acute COVID-19. In nucleotides, the CDR3 is TGTGCCAGTGCGGGAAGACTTAGAGCGGGGGGCCGAGCCACAGATACGCAGTATTTT. Translation: CASAGRLRAGGRATDTQYF.